Listed below are T cell receptor beta chains from one sample, sequenced in a study of cytomegalovirus exposure and HLA in healthy donors. The table came from immunoSEQ multiplex PCR; TCRdb's copy has only in-frame clones and leaves some out. The sample holds over 150,000 clones; over 70% are singletons and the top ten take about 2.2%. The sample taken for sequencing was PBMCs. The receptors come from a woman younger than 45 in good health and CMV-seronegative. Each CDR3 is given with its conserved first and last residue. A D gene is named only where the DNA matches it firmly. A clone size is listed for some rows: how often the clone was seen (once, few, many), or a class if it is expanded.

d_call	v_call	j_call	clone_size	cdr3_nt	cdr3_aa
-	TRBV28	TRBJ2-6	-	TGTGCCAGCAGTTTAGCCGCGACATCTGGGGCCAACGGCCTGACTTTC	CASSLAATSGANGLTF
-	TRBV6-6	TRBJ2-1	-	TGTGCCAGCAGTTACGTAGCGGAGGCCAATGAGCAGTTCTTC	CASSYVAEANEQFF
TRBD1	TRBV28	TRBJ2-7	-	TGTGCCAGCAGTCCTCGTCTGGCTACAGGGGGCCCCTACGAGCAGTACTTC	CASSPRLATGGPYEQYF
-	TRBV9	TRBJ1-1	-	TGTGCCAGCAGCGTAGCAAGCCCACAGGGATACATGAACACTGAAGCTTTCTTT	CASSVASPQGYMNTEAFF
-	TRBV5-1	TRBJ2-3	once	TGCGCCAGCAGCTACCGGTACAGGGTAGATACGCAGTATTTT	CASSYRYRVDTQYF
TRBD1	TRBV28	TRBJ2-7	-	TGTGCCAGCACCCCTGCCCTGGGACAGGGGGCTGGCTACGAGCAGTACTTC	CASTPALGQGAGYEQYF
-	TRBV28	TRBJ1-6	-	TGTGCCAGCAGTTCATCGGACGGGATGAATTCACCCCTCCACTTT	CASSSSDGMNSPLHF
-	TRBV5-1	TRBJ1-4	few	TGCGCCAGCAGCGTGGGACGGGGAACTAATGAAAAACTGTTTTTT	CASSVGRGTNEKLFF
-	TRBV6-6	TRBJ2-1	-	TGTGCCAGCAGTACCTGGACGGGGACTGGGGAGCATGAGCAGTTCTTC	CASSTWTGTGEHEQFF
TRBD2	TRBV7-9	TRBJ2-7	-	TGTTCCAGCAGCTTAGTTCGCACTAGCGAATTCTACGAGCAGTACTTC	CSSSLVRTSEFYEQYF
-	TRBV6-4	TRBJ2-3	-	TGTGCCAGCAGCGTAGAGGGGGGGGCCGATACGCAGTATTTT	CASSVEGGADTQYF
-	TRBV30	TRBJ2-7	-	TGTGCCTGGAACGGACAACCCTCTTCCGAGCAGTACTTC	CAWNGQPSSEQYF
TRBD1	TRBV15	TRBJ1-2	-	TGTGCCACCAGCAGAGCCCCGACAGGGGACGGAAACTATGGCTACACCTTC	CATSRAPTGDGNYGYTF
-	TRBV19	TRBJ2-5	-	TGTGCCAGTAGTATAGTTCGCCAAGAGACCCAGTACTTC	CASSIVRQETQYF
TRBD1	TRBV5-1	TRBJ2-7	-	TGCGCCAGCAGCTTGGGGGACAGTTTAATCCTAACCTCCTACGAGCAGTACTTC	CASSLGDSLILTSYEQYF
-	TRBV28	TRBJ2-5	-	TGTGCCAGCAGTTCCGGGGAGTGGGAGACCCAGTACTTC	CASSSGEWETQYF
-	TRBV28	TRBJ1-2	-	TGTGCCAGTTTAGCGGGGGGGAACTATGGCTACACCTTC	CASLAGGNYGYTF
TRBD2	TRBV9	TRBJ2-3	-	TGTGCCAGCAGCAAGGGACTAGCGGGGGGAACCAGCACAGATACGCAGTATTTT	CASSKGLAGGTSTDTQYF
TRBD2	TRBV4-1	TRBJ2-1	few	TGCGCCAGCAGCCAACTACCTTTTATAATCCCTAGCGGGAGGCCCTACAATGAGCAGTTCTTC	CASSQLPFIIPSGRPYNEQFF
-	TRBV18	TRBJ2-7	-	TGTGCCAGCTCACCATACCAGGGCGCCGACGAGCAGTACTTC	CASSPYQGADEQYF
-	TRBV6-1	TRBJ1-1	-	TGTGCCAGCAGTGAAGCGGTGGGACGGGGGATGGGCACTGAAGCTTTCTTT	CASSEAVGRGMGTEAFF
-	TRBV6-5	TRBJ1-4	-	TGTGCCAGCAAGTGGGACATGAACGAAAAACTGTTTTTT	CASKWDMNEKLFF
-	TRBV19	TRBJ2-1	few	TGTGCCAGTAGTATAGTAAATGAGCAGTTCTTC	CASSIVNEQFF
TRBD2	TRBV28	TRBJ2-7	-	TGTGCCAGCAGTCAAGCGGGAGAAGTGTCCGAGCAGTACTTC	CASSQAGEVSEQYF
TRBD1	TRBV5-4	TRBJ2-1	-	TGTGCCAGCAGCCACCGGACAGGGGGCTTGAATGAGCAGTTCTTC	CASSHRTGGLNEQFF
-	TRBV29-1	TRBJ1-1	-	TGCAGCGTTCACCTGTGGGGGGGGATGAACACTGAAGCTTTCTTT	CSVHLWGGMNTEAFF
TRBD1	TRBV23-1	TRBJ1-2	-	TGCGCCAGCAGTCAACCACGGGGACAGGCGGTCCCGCCGAACTATGGCTACACCTTC	CASSQPRGQAVPPNYGYTF
-	TRBV13	TRBJ2-5	few	TGTGCCAGCAGCTTAGCAGAGGGGGGGCTAGCGGACCTCCCGAGGACCCAGTACTTC	CASSLAEGGLADLPRTQYF
-	TRBV9	TRBJ2-7	-	TGTGCCAGCAGCGGGGAAGGGGCCTACGAGCAGTACTTC	CASSGEGAYEQYF
TRBD1	TRBV29-1	TRBJ1-1	-	TGCAGCGTTGAAGCTAAGGGGGCTAGCACTGAAGCTTTCTTT	CSVEAKGASTEAFF
-	TRBV28	TRBJ2-6	-	TGTGCCAGCATGGCTAGGGGCTCTGGGGCCAACGTCCTGACTTTC	CASMARGSGANVLTF
TRBD1	TRBV10-3	TRBJ1-2	-	TGTGCCACCGGACGGACAGGATCAGTTGGCTACACCTTC	CATGRTGSVGYTF
-	TRBV6-1	TRBJ2-2	-	TGTGCCAGTTGGCGGACAGAGAACACCGGGGAGCTGTTTTTT	CASWRTENTGELFF
TRBD2	TRBV10-3	TRBJ2-2	-	TGTGCCATCAGTGAGCTGGGGGAGGGCACCGGGGAGCTGTTTTTT	CAISELGEGTGELFF
TRBD2	TRBV7-2	TRBJ2-5	-	TGTGCCAGCAGCTTACGCGCTAGCGGGACGGAGACCCAGTACTTC	CASSLRASGTETQYF
-	TRBV18	TRBJ2-1	-	TGTGCCAGCTCATCCCTCGGGACACTGAGGAATGAGCAGTTCTTC	CASSSLGTLRNEQFF
TRBD2	TRBV4-2	TRBJ2-2	once	TGTGCCAGCAGCCAACTAGCGGGAGAGGACACCGGGGAGCTGTTTTTT	CASSQLAGEDTGELFF